This TCR beta chain stems from a study of T cells after yellow fever vaccination. Study overall: Any fraction with a low cell number was prepared using SMART-Seq v4 Ultra Low Input.

Study-level points and caveats: Subsequent to the booster, the majority of primary-vaccination clones reappeared (less than 97% CD4, around 85% CD8).

MiXCR was run by TCRdb on the 5' RACE reads, yielding one entry per CDR3 protein. The data contain hundreds of thousands of distinct CDR3 sequences, around a sixth of them seen just once; the ten biggest clones take up roughly a sixth. The V gene end was trimmed by 4 bases and the J gene end by 7 bases; junction bases not matched to a gene: 12. The V gene's germline CDR1 is SGHAT and CDR2 FQNNGV. CDR3 length equals 17 residues. This clonotype turned up a few times. Its antigen is undetermined. This chain joins TRBV11-2 and TRBJ2-2; TRBD1 matches at 10 bases. This TCR derives from a man between 18 and 29 years old who received the YFV17D yellow fever vaccine. The material was PBMCs, obtained before the yellow fever booster vaccination. CDR3: CASSSLRDRGTIGELFF. CDR3 coding DNA: TGTGCCAGCAGCTCGCTCCGGGACAGGGGCACGATCGGGGAGCTGTTTTTT.